This T cell receptor (beta chain) originates from a study of cytomegalovirus exposure and HLA in healthy donors. Whole-study context: Earlier sequencing of approximately 180 million T cells yielded about 120 million unique TCR beta sequences.

Turning to this clone: The antigen remains undetermined.

The PCR was carried out with 60 Vbeta primers and 13 Jbeta primers. Using immunoSEQ multiplex PCR, the repertoire was profiled, and TCRdb retains in-frame clones only, with some absent. The data hold 150,000 to 200,000 clones, with around 80% observed a single time. Healthy bone marrow donors made up the cohort. Germline V gives CDR1 ENHRY, CDR2 SYGVKD. The CDR3 runs 15 residues. Notes on the study in general: In an earlier analysis, productive rearrangement rates for most beta V segments clustered near 87% or 30%. Under in vitro conditions, a few CMV-associated chains were confirmed as specific for CMV antigens.

Sequencing was carried out using PBMCs. The clonotype was recovered from a man between 18 and 35 years old in good health and CMV-seronegative. The chain joins TRBV10-3 to TRBJ2-5; D is unclear. The end of the DNA is better explained by TRBJ2-7, so the J call may be wrong. This chain's CDR3 is CAISDQVDLSYEQYF. CDR3 DNA sequence: TGTGCCATCAGTGACCAGGTAGACCTATCCTACGAGCAGTACTTC.